This T cell receptor beta chain originates from a study of T cells after yellow fever vaccination. In the case of this clonotype: Antigen specificity is unknown.

UMIs and a universal primer site were added when TCR cDNA was made by 5'RACE template switching. TCRdb independently ran MiXCR on the 5' RACE reads; one entry per CDR3 protein. Of 100,000 to 150,000 distinct CDR3 sequences in the sample, 15% were seen once. Germline V CDR1 and CDR2: MNHEY, SMNVEV (reference sequence). The CDR3 length is 14 residues. V gave up 5 bases and J gave up 6 bases; unmatched junction bases: 9. Study-level findings and limits: Post-booster repertoires contained most primary-vaccination clones again (approximately 95% CD4, around 88% CD8). Of the clonotypes, a small share occurred in both CD4 and CD8 compartments.

The V call is TRBV27, the J call TRBJ1-1; 7 nucleotides match TRBD1. The source material was CD8+ T cells sorted from PBMCs, sampled 5 days after the yellow fever booster vaccination. The sequence came from a man between 18 and 35 years old who received the YFV17D yellow fever vaccine. The CDR3 reads CASSPGRGRAEAFF. The CDR3 nucleotides read TGTGCCAGCAGTCCAGGGAGGGGGCGGGCTGAAGCTTTCTTT.